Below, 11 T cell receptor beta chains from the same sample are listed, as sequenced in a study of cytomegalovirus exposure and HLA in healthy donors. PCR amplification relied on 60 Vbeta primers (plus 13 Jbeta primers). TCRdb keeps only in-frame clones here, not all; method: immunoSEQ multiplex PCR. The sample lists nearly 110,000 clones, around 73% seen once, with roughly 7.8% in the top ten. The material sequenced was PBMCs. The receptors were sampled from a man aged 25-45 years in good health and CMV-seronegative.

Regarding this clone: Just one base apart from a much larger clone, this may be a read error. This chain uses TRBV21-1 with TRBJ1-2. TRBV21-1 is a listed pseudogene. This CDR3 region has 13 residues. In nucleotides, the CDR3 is TGTGCCAGCAGCCCTGGGGGGGCCTATGGCTACACCTTC. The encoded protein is CASSPGGAYGYTF.

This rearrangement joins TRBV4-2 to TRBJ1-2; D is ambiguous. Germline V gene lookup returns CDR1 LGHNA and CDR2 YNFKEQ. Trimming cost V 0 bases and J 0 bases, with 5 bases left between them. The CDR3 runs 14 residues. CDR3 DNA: TGTGCCAGCAGCCAAGATTCAGCTAACTATGGCTACACCTTC. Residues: CASSQDSANYGYTF.

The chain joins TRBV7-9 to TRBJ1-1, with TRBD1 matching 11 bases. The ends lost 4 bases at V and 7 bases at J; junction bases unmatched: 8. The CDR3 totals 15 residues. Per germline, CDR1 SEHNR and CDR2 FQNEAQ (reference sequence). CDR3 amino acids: CASSSDRGQLIEAFF. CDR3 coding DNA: TGTGCCAGCAGCTCGGACAGGGGGCAATTGATTGAAGCTTTCTTT.

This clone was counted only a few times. The CDR3 spells CASSFVGGVETQYF. DNA for the CDR3: TGTGCCAGCAGTTTCGTTGGCGGGGTGGAGACCCAGTACTTC. The chain employs TRBV28 and TRBJ2-5; D may be TRBD2 (6 bases). The CDR3 loop spans 14 amino acids. Germline CDR1 MDHEN, CDR2 SYDVKM. Trimming left V 3 bases short and J 5 bases short, with 13 bases between.

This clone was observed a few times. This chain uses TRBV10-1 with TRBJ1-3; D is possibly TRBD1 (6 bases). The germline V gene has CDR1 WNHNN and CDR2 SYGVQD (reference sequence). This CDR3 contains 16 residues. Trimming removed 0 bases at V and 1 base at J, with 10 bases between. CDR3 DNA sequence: TGCGCCAGCAGTGAGTCGAGGGACAAATCTGGAAACACCATATATTTT. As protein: CASSESRDKSGNTIYF.

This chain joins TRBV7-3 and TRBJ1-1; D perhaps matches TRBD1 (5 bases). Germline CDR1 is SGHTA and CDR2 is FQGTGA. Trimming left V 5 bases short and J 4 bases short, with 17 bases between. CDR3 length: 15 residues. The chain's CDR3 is CASSERGMGGTEAFF. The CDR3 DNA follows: TGTGCCAGCAGCGAAAGGGGTATGGGGGGCACTGAAGCTTTCTTT.

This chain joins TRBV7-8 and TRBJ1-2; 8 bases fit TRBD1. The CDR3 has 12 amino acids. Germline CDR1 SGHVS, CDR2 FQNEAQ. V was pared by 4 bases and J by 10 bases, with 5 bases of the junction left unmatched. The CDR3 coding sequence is TGTGCCAGCAGCTCCCCGACAGGGGACTACACCTTC. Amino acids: CASSSPTGDYTF.

CDR3 in DNA: TGTGCCAGCTCACCGGGGGGGTGGAATTCACCCCTCCACTTT. Translated, it gives CASSPGGWNSPLHF. The chain employs TRBV18 and TRBJ1-6, with D possibly matching TRBD1 (5 bases). V was cut by 3 bases and J by 7 bases, with 10 bases left in between. CDR3 length: 14 residues. The germline V gene encodes CDR1 KGHSH and CDR2 LQKENI. The full variable domain, in which reference TRBV18 and TRBJ1-6 provide the parts outside the CDR3, is NAGVMQNPRHLVRRRGQEARLRCSPMKGHSHVYWYRQLPEEGLKFMVYLQKENIIDESGMPKERFSAEFPKEGPSILRIQQVVRGDSAAYFCASSPGGWNSPLHFGNGTRLTVT.

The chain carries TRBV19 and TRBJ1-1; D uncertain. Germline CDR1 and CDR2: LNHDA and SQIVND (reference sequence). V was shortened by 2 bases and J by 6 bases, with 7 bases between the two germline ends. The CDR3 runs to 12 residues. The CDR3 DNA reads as TGTGCCAGTAGTATATCATGGCCTGAAGCTTTCTTT. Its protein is CASSISWPEAFF.

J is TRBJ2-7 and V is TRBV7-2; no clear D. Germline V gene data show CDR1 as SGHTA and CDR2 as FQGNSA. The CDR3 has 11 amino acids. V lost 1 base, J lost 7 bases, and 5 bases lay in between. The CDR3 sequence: CASSLGREQYF. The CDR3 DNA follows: TGTGCCAGCAGCTTAGGTCGTGAGCAGTACTTC.

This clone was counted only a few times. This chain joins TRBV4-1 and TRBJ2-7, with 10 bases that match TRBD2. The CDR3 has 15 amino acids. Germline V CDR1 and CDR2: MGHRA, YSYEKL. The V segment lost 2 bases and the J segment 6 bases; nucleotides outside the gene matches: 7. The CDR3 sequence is CASSQTGTSVFEQYF. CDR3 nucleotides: TGCGCCAGCAGCCAAACCGGGACTAGCGTGTTCGAGCAGTACTTC.